Below, 11 T cell receptor beta chains from the same sample are listed, as sequenced in a study of persistence of HIV-infected CD4 T cells. The immunoSEQ assay was version 4, run in survey mode. Assay used: immunoSEQ multiplex PCR; TCRdb lists only in-frame clones, some missing. The sample comprises tens of thousands of clones, roughly 82% of which are singletons, and more than 0.85% rests with the top ten. The stimulus was lysate of CMV-infected fibroblasts, approximately 9.6 ug/mL. Sorted nonresponding memory CD4+ T cells were CD40L-negative, CD69-negative, CD45RO-high. These TCRs are of unknown antigen specificity. The specimen comprised CD4+ T cells sorted from PBMCs after approximately 19-hour stimulation, sampled from a patient who received antiretroviral therapy. The receptors stem from an adult man with HIV who was CMV-seropositive.

The chain has TRBV9 and TRBJ2-7; D gene unclear. This CDR3 is built from 15 residues. The V end was cut by 4 bases, the J end by 0 bases, with 14 bases between. From germline, CDR1 is SGDLS and CDR2 YYNGEE. The CDR3 sequence: CASSPSDGFSYEQYF. The CDR3 DNA sequence: TGTGCCAGCAGCCCTTCGGACGGATTCTCCTACGAGCAGTACTTC.

This chain connects TRBV27 to TRBJ1-2; D not resolved. This CDR3 spans 14 amino acids. V dropped 2 bases and J dropped 5 bases, with 12 bases sitting between them. Germline assignment: CDR1 MNHEY and CDR2 SMNVEV (reference sequence). CDR3 sequence reads: CASSLQRDFYGYTF. The CDR3 bases are TGTGCCAGCAGTTTACAACGGGATTTTTATGGCTACACCTTC.

The genes are TRBV5-1 and TRBJ2-5; 10 bases fit TRBD2. Looked up from germline, CDR1 is SGHRS and CDR2 is YFSETQ. CDR3 length equals 13 residues. V dropped 2 bases and J dropped 5; count of bases not matched to a gene: 0. This CDR3 reads CASSFSGGETQYF. Written as DNA, the CDR3 is TGCGCCAGCAGCTTTAGCGGGGGGGAGACCCAGTACTTC.

This chain connects TRBV6-5 to TRBJ2-7, with D perhaps TRBD2 (5 bases). Trimming took 7 bases from V and 3 from J, leaving 13 bases between them. The germline V gene encodes CDR1 MNHEY and CDR2 SVGAGI. This CDR3 is 13 amino acids long. The CDR3 DNA follows: TGTGCCAGCAAATCACTAGTGGACTACGAGCAGTACTTC. Protein sequence: CASKSLVDYEQYF.

The rearrangement joins TRBV12-3 or TRBV12-4 to TRBJ1-5; D possibly corresponds to TRBD1 (5 bases). Trimming removed 3 bases from V and 6 bases from J, with 9 bases in between. The CDR3 length is 13 residues. The CDR3 sequence: CASSFQGLQPQHF. CDR3 nucleotide sequence: TGTGCCAGCAGTTTTCAGGGTCTTCAGCCCCAGCATTTT.

The V gene is TRBV7-2, the J gene TRBJ2-5; 9 nucleotides line up with TRBD2. Germline V gene sequence: CDR1 SGHTA, CDR2 FQGNSA. V trimming: 1 base; J trimming: 5 bases; junction bases outside the gene matches: 14. The CDR3 loop spans 18 amino acids. As DNA, the CDR3 is TGTGCCAGCAGCTTAGGATTTACTAGCGGGCTCAGGTGGGAGACCCAGTACTTC. This translates into CASSLGFTSGLRWETQYF.

This clone showed up just once. The V gene is TRBV24-1, the J gene TRBJ2-5, with D unresolved. V was trimmed by 5 bases and J by 4 bases, leaving 7 bases between them. This CDR3 region has 12 residues. Germline V gene lookup returns CDR1 KGHDR and CDR2 SFDVKD. CDR3 in DNA: TGTGCCACCAGTGCTACAATAGAGACCCAGTACTTC. It is translated as CATSATIETQYF.

CDR3 DNA: TGTGCCAGTAGTGCCCAGGGAGCGGGGACCCCAGAGCAGTTCTTC. This sequence encodes CASSAQGAGTPEQFF. The chain links TRBV19 to TRBJ2-1; 7 bases fit TRBD2. The V and J ends lost 5 bases and 10 bases, in that order; junction bases with no gene match: 14. Germline-derived CDR1 and CDR2 are LNHDA and SQIVND (reference sequence). The CDR3 is made up of 15 amino acids.

This chain uses TRBV7-2 with TRBJ2-2; 12 bases are shared with TRBD2. Germline V gene lookup returns CDR1 SGHTA and CDR2 FQGNSA. The CDR3 loop spans 15 amino acids. The V segment lost 2 bases and the J segment 7 bases; nucleotides outside the gene matches: 2. This chain's CDR3 is CASSLLAGGCGELFF. The DNA of the CDR3 is TGTGCCAGCAGCTTACTAGCGGGGGGGTGCGGGGAGCTGTTTTTT.

This clone has just one count. This chain connects TRBV5-1 to TRBJ2-5; no clear D. The CDR3 is made up of 13 amino acids. The ends were cut back, 1 base at V and 4 bases at J, with 8 bases in the middle. Per the germline V gene, CDR1 is SGHRS and CDR2 is YFSETQ. CDR3 DNA sequence: TGCGCCAGCAGCTTGTTGGAACGAGAGACCCAGTACTTC. It specifies CASSLLERETQYF.

V and J are TRBV30 and TRBJ1-2; D is uncertain. The CDR3 has 14 residues. V was trimmed by 3 bases and J by 0 bases, leaving 11 bases between them. CDR1 and CDR2 (germline): GTSNPN, SVGIG (reference sequence). CDR3 region: CAWSDRKANYGYTF. The CDR3 DNA reads as TGTGCCTGGAGCGATCGTAAGGCTAACTATGGCTACACCTTC.